This T cell receptor beta chain originates from a study of T cell responses to AZD1222 COVID-19 vaccine. The germline V gene has CDR1 WSHSY and CDR2 SAAADI. V was trimmed by 2 bases and J by 6 bases, leaving 2 bases between them. There are 11 residues in the CDR3. Profiling relied on immunoSEQ multiplex PCR, and the TCRdb table lists in-frame clones only, not all of them. The table has some 120,000 clones, around 94% seen once; the top ten hold 2.9%. The specimen was peripheral blood, collected on day 0 of AZD1222 vaccination. The V and J genes are TRBV10-2 and TRBJ2-1; D remains ambiguous. This TCR was recovered from an adult in good health. CDR3 sequence (DNA): TGCGCCAGCAGTGAGCTCAATGAGCAGTTCTTC. Translating it yields CASSELNEQFF.